This T cell receptor (beta chain) was captured by sequencing in a study of beta chain features in type 1 diabetes. As to this clone: What it binds is unknown.

Reverse transcribing all isolated RNA meant expressed TCRB transcripts were sequenced. This table comes from immunoSEQ multiplex PCR, and its TCRdb copy is limited to in-frame clones, with some not included. The sample contains around 260,000 clones, around 25% of which appear only once. CDR1 is SQVTM, CDR2 ANQGSEA, per germline. The CDR3 contains 13 residues. V lost 3 bases, J lost 0 bases, and 6 bases lay in between. The study, taken as a whole, reports: Significant though moderate, a shortening of TCRB CDR3s appeared in all four CD4+ subsets of Type 1 diabetes patients. More deletions and fewer insertions at VDJ junctions were found in patients with type 1 diabetes.

The chain couples TRBV29-1 to TRBJ1-3; D ambiguous. The specimen sequenced was naive CD4+ T cells from blood. The receptor was isolated from a woman aged 25 to 39 with type 1 diabetes. The CDR3 DNA follows: TGCAGCGTTGATCCGGGCTCTGGAAACACCATATATTTT. This encodes CSVDPGSGNTIYF.